A single sample is the source of the 24 T cell receptor beta chains below, sequenced in a study of technical replicates of blood from several donors. Measured with immunoSEQ multiplex PCR; TCRdb has only the in-frame clones, and not every one. The sample holds roughly 80,000 clones, 75% to 90% seen once. Sequenced: T cells isolated from PBMCs. Source of these receptors: a human donor in good health.

The CDR3 nucleotides read TGTGCCAGCAGGGCTCGGACTAGTTTCCATGAGCAGTTCTTC. Its translation is CASRARTSFHEQFF. The chain carries TRBV6-5 and TRBJ2-1; 7 bases are shared with TRBD2. The germline V gene encodes CDR1 MNHEY and CDR2 SVGAGI. The J segment lost 8 bases and the V segment lost 6 bases, leaving 10 bases of the junction unmatched. The CDR3 has 14 amino acids.

This chain joins TRBV7-9 and TRBJ2-7; D possibly corresponds to TRBD2 (6 bases). Germline CDR1 is SEHNR and CDR2 is FQNEAQ (reference sequence). The ends were cut back, 5 bases at V and 0 bases at J, with 11 bases in the middle. The CDR3 extends over 14 amino acids. This CDR3 is CASSPPGGSYEQYF. CDR3 bases: TGTGCCAGCAGCCCTCCCGGGGGCTCCTACGAGCAGTACTTC.

The CDR3 loop is CASSLSLTASYEQYF. The CDR3 DNA reads as TGTGCCAGCAGCTTATCCCTTACAGCTTCCTACGAGCAGTACTTC. The rearrangement joins TRBV7-8 to TRBJ2-7; no clear D. CDR3 size: 15 residues. Germline-derived CDR1 and CDR2 are SGHVS and FQNEAQ. V was clipped by 2 bases and J by 1 base, with 12 bases between them.

V and J are TRBV7-9 and TRBJ1-4, with a possible D match to TRBD1 (6 bases). The length of the CDR3 is 14 residues. Germline V gene data show CDR1 as SEHNR and CDR2 as FQNEAQ (reference sequence). Between the trimmed V and J ends, which lost 0 bases and 6 bases, there was a span of 8 bases. The DNA for the CDR3 is TGTGCCAGCAGCTTAGCCAGGGGTGATGAAAAACTGTTTTTT. This sequence encodes CASSLARGDEKLFF.

This clone showed up just a few times. This chain joins TRBV2 and TRBJ1-1; possibly TRBD1 for D (5 bases). CDR1 SNHLY and CDR2 FYNNEI come from the germline V gene. V was cut by 5 bases and J by 7 bases, with 11 bases left in between. CDR3 length: 12 residues. The CDR3, as DNA: TGTGCCAGCAGTTCCCAGGGTTATGAAGCTTTCTTT. Translation: CASSSQGYEAFF.

This clone was observed a handful of times. The junction departs from the called germline gene at one end, perhaps through a read error. This rearrangement joins TRBV11-2 to TRBJ2-7; 9 positions agree with TRBD2. Germline V gene sequence: CDR1 SGHAT, CDR2 FQNNGV. The length of the CDR3 is 15 residues. The CDR3 loop is CASSFYGGRAYEQYF. Here the CDR3 DNA reads TGTGCCAGCAGCTTTTACGGCGGGAGGGCCTATGAGCAGTACTTC.

CDR3 loop: CASSIGGSYTDTQYF. CDR3 coding DNA: TGTGCCAGTAGTATAGGCGGCAGCTACACAGATACGCAGTATTTT. J is TRBJ2-3 and V is TRBV19; D is undetermined. The CDR3 is 15 residues long. Trimming took 1 base from V and 2 from J, leaving 10 bases between them. Germline V lookup: CDR1 LNHDA, CDR2 SQIVND (reference sequence). The variable domain in full, completed from reference TRBV19 and TRBJ2-3, reads DGGITQSPKYLFRKEGQNVTLSCEQNLNHDAMYWYRQDPGQGLRLIYYSQIVNDFQKGDIAEGYSVSREKKESFPLTVTSAQKNPTAFYLCASSIGGSYTDTQYFGPGTRLTVL.

The rearrangement joins TRBV19 to TRBJ2-7; perhaps TRBD2 as D (5 bases). Trimming took 5 bases from V and 0 from J, leaving 11 bases between them. CDR1 and CDR2 from the germline V gene are LNHDA and SQIVND (reference sequence). This CDR3 has 14 residues. The CDR3 coding sequence is TGTGCCAGTAGTGTGACTACCACCTCCTACGAGCAGTACTTC. Translated: CASSVTTTSYEQYF.

The chain combines TRBV6-5 with TRBJ1-3, with D hard to call. The CDR3 is 11 residues long. Germline V gene lookup returns CDR1 MNHEY and CDR2 SVGAGI. Trimming cost V 10 bases and J 1 base, with 5 bases left between them. As DNA, the CDR3 is TGTGCCACCCATTCTGGAAACACCATATATTTT. Its translation: CATHSGNTIYF.

The J gene is TRBJ2-7, the V gene TRBV27, with D unclear. The CDR3 covers 17 residues. Trimming took off 0 bases at V and 0 bases at J, with 15 bases between the two ends. From germline, CDR1 is MNHEY and CDR2 SMNVEV (reference sequence). CDR3 sequence (DNA): TGTGCCAGCAGTTTATCTCCCCTATACTTAAGCTCCTACGAGCAGTACTTC. This gives the protein CASSLSPLYLSSYEQYF.

This clone was found once. J is TRBJ2-7 and V is TRBV9; 9 bases fit TRBD1. J was trimmed by 1 base and V by 10 bases; bases with no gene match: 9. The CDR3 runs 14 residues. CDR1 and CDR2 (germline): SGDLS, YYNGEE. The CDR3: CAPYRDRESYEQYF. In DNA form, the CDR3 reads TGTGCCCCCTACCGGGACAGGGAGTCCTACGAGCAGTACTTC.

In the case of this clone: Germline and junction disagree at one end, which may indicate a read error. CDR3 sequence: CASSPRSRETGELFF. The CDR3 region has the DNA TGTGCTAGCAGCCCCCGGTCCCGGGAGACCGGGGAGCTGTTTTTT. The chain has TRBV7-7 and TRBJ2-2; D is possibly TRBD2 (6 bases). The CDR3 spans 15 residues. Per the germline V gene, CDR1 is SSHAT and CDR2 is FNYEAQ (reference sequence).

The chain combines TRBV11-2 with TRBJ2-1; 7 nucleotides match TRBD2. The CDR3 runs to 16 residues. V trimming: 5 bases; J trimming: 8 bases; junction bases outside the gene matches: 15. Per germline, CDR1 SGHAT and CDR2 FQNNGV. The CDR3 spells CASSLTGLVLLDEQFF. CDR3 DNA: TGTGCCAGCAGCCTAACCGGACTAGTTTTGTTGGATGAGCAGTTCTTC.

The chain is built from TRBV19 and TRBJ1-1; 9 positions agree with TRBD1. In germline, CDR1 is LNHDA, CDR2 SQIVND (reference sequence). V was clipped by 5 bases and J by 7 bases; unmatched bases: 20. This CDR3 region has 18 residues. The CDR3 loop is CASSPRLPGQGMSGEAFF. The CDR3, as DNA: TGTGCCAGTAGTCCGAGATTACCGGGACAGGGAATGAGTGGTGAAGCTTTCTTT.

This chain links TRBV19 with TRBJ2-1; 16 bases are a match to TRBD2. From germline, CDR1 is LNHDA and CDR2 SQIVND (reference sequence). The V gene end was trimmed by 5 bases and the J gene end by 5 bases; junction bases not matched to a gene: 0. The CDR3 loop spans 15 amino acids. This CDR3 is CASSGTSGRDNEQFF. CDR3 nucleotide sequence: TGTGCCAGTAGTGGGACTAGCGGGAGGGACAATGAGCAGTTCTTC.

J is TRBJ2-7 and V is TRBV2; D is possibly TRBD1 (6 bases). The CDR3 is 15 residues long. The V end lost 5 bases, the J end lost 2 bases, and 16 bases lay between the germline ends. Germline V CDR1 and CDR2: SNHLY, FYNNEI. In nucleotides, the CDR3 is TGTGCCAGCAGTCCCTTCGGGACATCTACCTACGAGCAGTACTTC. Amino acids: CASSPFGTSTYEQYF.

The chain combines TRBV4-2 with TRBJ2-7, with D hard to call. Trimming shortened V by 4 bases and J by 4 bases, and 14 bases separated the two germline ends. CDR1 is LGHNA and CDR2 is YNFKEQ in the germline V gene. The CDR3 consists of 14 residues. This CDR3 reads CASSPGNGRYEQYF. CDR3 nucleotide sequence: TGTGCCAGCAGCCCCGGCAATGGCAGGTACGAGCAGTACTTC.

V gene TRBV7-9 combines with J gene TRBJ2-4, with 7 bases lining up with TRBD1. With 5 bases clipped from V and 0 bases from J, the junction kept 7 bases outside the gene matches. The germline gives CDR1 SEHNR, CDR2 FQNEAQ (reference sequence). This CDR3 region has 16 residues. CDR3 DNA: TGTGCCAGCAGCCACAGGGGCGAATTAGCCAAAAACATTCAGTACTTC. This translates into CASSHRGELAKNIQYF.

This chain links TRBV30 with TRBJ2-3; 14 bases are a match to TRBD2. Germline-derived CDR1 and CDR2 are GTSNPN and SVGIG (reference sequence). With 0 bases clipped from V and 5 bases from J, the junction kept 4 bases outside the gene matches. The CDR3 is 16 residues long. CDR3 amino acids: CAWSVQTSGGGDTQYF. The CDR3 region has the DNA TGTGCCTGGAGTGTACAGACTAGCGGGGGGGGAGATACGCAGTATTTT.

This chain connects TRBV6-5 to TRBJ2-3; a weak D match, TRBD2 (5 bases). With 4 bases removed from V and 2 bases from J, the gap between germline ends came to 10 bases. Per the germline V gene, CDR1 is MNHEY and CDR2 is SVGAGI. The CDR3 has 14 residues. DNA for the CDR3: TGTGCCAGCAGTTTAGACTACTACACAGATACGCAGTATTTT. This gives the protein CASSLDYYTDTQYF.

The chain uses TRBV7-2 and TRBJ1-2; 8 bases align to TRBD1. The CDR3 contains 15 residues. J was trimmed by 5 bases and V by 1 base; bases with no gene match: 6. Per the germline V gene, CDR1 is SGHTA and CDR2 is FQGNSA. This CDR3 reads CASSLVTGGNYGYTF. The CDR3, as DNA: TGTGCCAGCAGCTTAGTTACAGGGGGAAATTATGGCTACACCTTC.

The chain links TRBV5-1 to TRBJ2-3, with 10 bases lining up with TRBD2. The V and J ends lost 0 bases and 2 bases, in that order; junction bases with no gene match: 12. Germline CDR1 is SGHRS and CDR2 is YFSETQ. The CDR3 length is 19 residues. DNA for the CDR3: TGCGCCAGCAGCTTGGAAAGCGGGAGGGCCCTGGTGATCACAGATACGCAGTATTTT. Its translation is CASSLESGRALVITDTQYF.

The chain employs TRBV28 and TRBJ1-5; D gene ambiguous. The CDR3 loop spans 14 amino acids. Per germline, CDR1 MDHEN and CDR2 SYDVKM. The V gene lost 3 bases and the J gene lost 0 bases, with 6 bases spanning the gap. CDR3 sequence reads: CASSFPNSNQPQHF. CDR3 sequence (DNA): TGTGCCAGCAGTTTCCCAAATAGCAATCAGCCCCAGCATTTT.

This chain uses TRBV6-1 with TRBJ2-1, with 13 nucleotides matching TRBD2. The CDR3 runs to 14 residues. The V gene's germline CDR1 is MNHNS and CDR2 SASEGT. Unmatched junction bases numbered 4, after V lost 2 bases and J lost 12 bases. In DNA, the CDR3 is TGTGCCAGCAGTGAAAGTTGGACTAGCGGGAGGCAGTTCTTC. This codes for CASSESWTSGRQFF.